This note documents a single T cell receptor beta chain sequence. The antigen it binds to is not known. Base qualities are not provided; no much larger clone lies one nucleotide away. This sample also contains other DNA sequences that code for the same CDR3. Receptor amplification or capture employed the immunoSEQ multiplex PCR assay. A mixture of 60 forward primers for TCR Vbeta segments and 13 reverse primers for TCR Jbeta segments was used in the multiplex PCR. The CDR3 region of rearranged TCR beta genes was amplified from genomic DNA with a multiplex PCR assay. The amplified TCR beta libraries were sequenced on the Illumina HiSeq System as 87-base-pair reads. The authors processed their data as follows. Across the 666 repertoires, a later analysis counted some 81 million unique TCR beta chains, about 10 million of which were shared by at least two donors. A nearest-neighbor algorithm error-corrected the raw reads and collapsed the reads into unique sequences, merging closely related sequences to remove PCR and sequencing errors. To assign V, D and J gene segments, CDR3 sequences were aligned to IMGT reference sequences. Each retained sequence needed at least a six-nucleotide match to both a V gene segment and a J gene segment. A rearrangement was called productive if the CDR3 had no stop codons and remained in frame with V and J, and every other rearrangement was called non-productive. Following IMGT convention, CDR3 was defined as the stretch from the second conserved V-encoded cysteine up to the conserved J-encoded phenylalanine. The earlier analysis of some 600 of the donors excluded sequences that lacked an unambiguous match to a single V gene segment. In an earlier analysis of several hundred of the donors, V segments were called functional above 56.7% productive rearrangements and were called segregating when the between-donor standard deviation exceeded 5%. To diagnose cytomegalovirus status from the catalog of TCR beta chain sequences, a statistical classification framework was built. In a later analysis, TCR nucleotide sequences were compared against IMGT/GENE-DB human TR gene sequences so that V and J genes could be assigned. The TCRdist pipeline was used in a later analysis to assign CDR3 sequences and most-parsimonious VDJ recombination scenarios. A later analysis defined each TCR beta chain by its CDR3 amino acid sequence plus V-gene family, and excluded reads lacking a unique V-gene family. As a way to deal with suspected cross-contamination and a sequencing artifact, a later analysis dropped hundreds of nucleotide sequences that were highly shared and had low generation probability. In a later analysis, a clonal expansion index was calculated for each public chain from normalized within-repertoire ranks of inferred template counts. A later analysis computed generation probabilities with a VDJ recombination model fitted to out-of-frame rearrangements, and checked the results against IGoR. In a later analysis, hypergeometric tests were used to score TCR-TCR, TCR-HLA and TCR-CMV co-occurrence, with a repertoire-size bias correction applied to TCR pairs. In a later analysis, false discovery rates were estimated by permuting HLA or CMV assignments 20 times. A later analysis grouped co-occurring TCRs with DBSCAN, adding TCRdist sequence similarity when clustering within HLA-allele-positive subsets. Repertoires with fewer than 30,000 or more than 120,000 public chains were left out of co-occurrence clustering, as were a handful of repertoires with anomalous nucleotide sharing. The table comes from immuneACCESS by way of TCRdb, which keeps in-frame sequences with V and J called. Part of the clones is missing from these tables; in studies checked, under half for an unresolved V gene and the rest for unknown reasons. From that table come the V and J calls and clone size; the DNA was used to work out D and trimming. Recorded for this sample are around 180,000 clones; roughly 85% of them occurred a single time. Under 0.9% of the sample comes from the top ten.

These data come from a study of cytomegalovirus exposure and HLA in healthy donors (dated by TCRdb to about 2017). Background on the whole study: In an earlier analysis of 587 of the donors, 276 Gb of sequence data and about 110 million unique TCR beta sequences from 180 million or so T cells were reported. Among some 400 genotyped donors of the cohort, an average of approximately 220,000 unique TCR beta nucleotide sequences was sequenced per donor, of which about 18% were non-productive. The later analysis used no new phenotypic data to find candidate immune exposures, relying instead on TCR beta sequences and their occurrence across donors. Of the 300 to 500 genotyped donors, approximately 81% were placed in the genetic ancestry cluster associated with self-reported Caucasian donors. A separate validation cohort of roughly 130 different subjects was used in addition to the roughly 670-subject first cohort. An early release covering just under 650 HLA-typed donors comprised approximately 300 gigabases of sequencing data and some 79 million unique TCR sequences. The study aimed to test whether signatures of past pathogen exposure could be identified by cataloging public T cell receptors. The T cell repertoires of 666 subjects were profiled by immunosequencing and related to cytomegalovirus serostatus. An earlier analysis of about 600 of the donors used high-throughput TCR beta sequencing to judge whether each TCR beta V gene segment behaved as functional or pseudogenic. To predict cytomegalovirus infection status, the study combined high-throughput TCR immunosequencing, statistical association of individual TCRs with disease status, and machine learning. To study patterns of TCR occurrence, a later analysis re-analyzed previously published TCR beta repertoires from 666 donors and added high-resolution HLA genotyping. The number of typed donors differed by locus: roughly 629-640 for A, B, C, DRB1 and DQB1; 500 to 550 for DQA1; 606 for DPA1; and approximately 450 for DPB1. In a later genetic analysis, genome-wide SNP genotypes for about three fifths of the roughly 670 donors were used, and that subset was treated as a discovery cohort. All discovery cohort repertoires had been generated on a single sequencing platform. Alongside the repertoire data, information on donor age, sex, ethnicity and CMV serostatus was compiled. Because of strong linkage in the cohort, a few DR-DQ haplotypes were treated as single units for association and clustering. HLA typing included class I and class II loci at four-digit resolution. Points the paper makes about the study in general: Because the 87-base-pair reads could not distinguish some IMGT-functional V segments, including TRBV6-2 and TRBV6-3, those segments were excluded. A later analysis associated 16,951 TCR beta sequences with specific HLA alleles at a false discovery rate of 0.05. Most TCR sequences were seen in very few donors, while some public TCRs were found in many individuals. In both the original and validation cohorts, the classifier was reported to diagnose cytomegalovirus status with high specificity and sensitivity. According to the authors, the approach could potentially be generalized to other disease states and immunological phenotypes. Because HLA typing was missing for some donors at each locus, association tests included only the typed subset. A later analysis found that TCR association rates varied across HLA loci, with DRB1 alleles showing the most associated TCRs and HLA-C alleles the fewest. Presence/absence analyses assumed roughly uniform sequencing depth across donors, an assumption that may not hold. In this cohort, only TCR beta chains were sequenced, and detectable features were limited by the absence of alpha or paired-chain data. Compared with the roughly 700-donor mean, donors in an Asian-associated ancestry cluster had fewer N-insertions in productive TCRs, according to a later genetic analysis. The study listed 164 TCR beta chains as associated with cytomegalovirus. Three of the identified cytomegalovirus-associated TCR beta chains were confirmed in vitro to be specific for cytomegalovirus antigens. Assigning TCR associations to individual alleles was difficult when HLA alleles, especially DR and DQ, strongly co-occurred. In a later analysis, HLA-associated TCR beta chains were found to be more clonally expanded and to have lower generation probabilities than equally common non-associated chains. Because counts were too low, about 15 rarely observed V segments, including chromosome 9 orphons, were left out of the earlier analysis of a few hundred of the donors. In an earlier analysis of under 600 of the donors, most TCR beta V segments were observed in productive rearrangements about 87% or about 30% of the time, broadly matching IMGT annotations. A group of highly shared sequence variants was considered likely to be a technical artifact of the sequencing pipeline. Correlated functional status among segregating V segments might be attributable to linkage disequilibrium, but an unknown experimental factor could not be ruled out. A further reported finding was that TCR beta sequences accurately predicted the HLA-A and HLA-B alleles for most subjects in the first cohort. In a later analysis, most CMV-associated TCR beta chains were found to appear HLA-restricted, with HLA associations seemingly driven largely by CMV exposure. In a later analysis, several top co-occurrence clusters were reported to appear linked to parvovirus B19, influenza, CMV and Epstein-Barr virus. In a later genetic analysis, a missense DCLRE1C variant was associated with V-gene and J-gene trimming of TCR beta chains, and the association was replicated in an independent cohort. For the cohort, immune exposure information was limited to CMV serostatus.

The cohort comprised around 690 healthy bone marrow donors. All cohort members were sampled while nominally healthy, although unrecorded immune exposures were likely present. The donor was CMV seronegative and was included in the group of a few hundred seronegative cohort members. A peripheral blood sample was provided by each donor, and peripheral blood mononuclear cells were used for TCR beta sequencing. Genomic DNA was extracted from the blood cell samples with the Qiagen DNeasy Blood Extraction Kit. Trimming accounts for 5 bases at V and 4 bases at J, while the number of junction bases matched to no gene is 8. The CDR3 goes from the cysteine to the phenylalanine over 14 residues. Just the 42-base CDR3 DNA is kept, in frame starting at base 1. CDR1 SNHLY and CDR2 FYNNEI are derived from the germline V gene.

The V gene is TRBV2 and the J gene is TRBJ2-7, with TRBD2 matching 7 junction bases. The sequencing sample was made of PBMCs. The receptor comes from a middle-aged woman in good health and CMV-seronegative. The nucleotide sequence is TGTGCCAGCAGTAGCGGGATATCTTTGTACGAGCAGTACTTC. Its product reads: CASSSGISLYEQYF.